These 14 T cell receptor beta chains were all obtained from the same sample, sequenced in a study of T cell responses to AZD1222 COVID-19 vaccine. The assay was immunoSEQ multiplex PCR, and TCRdb's table has in-frame clones only and misses some. The table shows 56,000 or so clones, with 80% to 90% occurring only once. The sample consisted of peripheral blood, taken on day 0 of AZD1222 vaccination. Every receptor here comes from an adult in good health.

This chain links TRBV6-2 or TRBV6-3 with TRBJ2-3; D perhaps matches TRBD1 (5 bases). The CDR3 is 15 amino acids. Between the trimmed V and J ends, which lost 0 bases and 2 bases, there was a span of 9 bases. CDR1 is MNHEY, CDR2 SVGEGT, per germline. The chain's CDR3 is CASSYSIGHTDTQYF. In DNA, the CDR3 is TGTGCCAGCAGTTACTCGATTGGACACACAGATACGCAGTATTTT.

The chain recombines TRBV3-1 (or the pseudogene TRBV3-2) with TRBJ2-7, with D tentatively TRBD1 (5 bases). The CDR3 is made up of 12 amino acids. Trimming left V 1 base short and J 10 bases short, with 11 bases between. The germline CDR1 and CDR2 sequences are LGHDT and YNNKEL (reference sequence). CDR3 sequence reads: CASSQAARAQYF. In nucleotides, the CDR3 is TGTGCCAGCAGCCAAGCTGCCAGGGCTCAGTACTTC.

The chain is built from TRBV19 and TRBJ1-6; D not resolved. The V and J ends lost 4 bases and 7 bases respectively, with 11 bases between them. In germline, CDR1 is LNHDA, CDR2 SQIVND (reference sequence). This CDR3 has 14 residues. CDR3 sequence reads: CASSTGDVNSPLHF. DNA for the CDR3: TGTGCCAGTAGTACGGGAGACGTAAATTCACCCCTCCACTTT.

CDR3 sequence (DNA): TGTGCCAGCAGCGTTGGGGGAGACCCTAATGAAAAACTGTTTTTT. This translates into CASSVGGDPNEKLFF. The chain links TRBV9 to TRBJ1-4, with D possibly matching TRBD1 (5 bases). Between the trimmed V and J ends, which lost 2 bases and 3 bases, there was a span of 11 bases. The germline V gene has CDR1 SGDLS and CDR2 YYNGEE. There are 15 residues in the CDR3. Variable domain in full (rest from reference TRBV9 and TRBJ1-4): DSGVTQTPKHLITATGQRVTLRCSPRSGDLSVYWYQQSLDQGLQFLIQYYNGEERAKGNILERFSAQQFPDLHSELNLSSLELGDSALYFCASSVGGDPNEKLFFGSGTQLSVL.

The V call is TRBV14, the J call TRBJ2-5; D is unresolved. Germline-derived CDR1 and CDR2 are SGHDN and FVKESK. With 1 base removed from V and 9 bases from J, the gap between germline ends came to 15 bases. The CDR3 runs to 14 residues. CDR3 residues: CASSQGASASSQYF. DNA for the CDR3: TGTGCCAGCAGCCAAGGGGCATCCGCCTCGTCCCAGTACTTC.

Points on this clone: A junction end diverges from the germline sequence, so it may reflect a read error. V usage is TRBV20-1 and J usage is TRBJ2-1, with TRBD1 identical over 7 bases. Germline assignment: CDR1 DFQATT and CDR2 SNEGSKA (reference sequence). The CDR3 has 15 amino acids. CDR3 region: CSASPQGPSHNEQFF. The CDR3 nucleotides are TGCAGTGCTAGTCCACAGGGGCCCTCCCACAATGAGCAGTTCTTC.

V is TRBV19 and J is TRBJ1-6; 8 bases agree with TRBD1. The CDR3 runs 16 residues. The germline V gene has CDR1 LNHDA and CDR2 SQIVND (reference sequence). Trimming cost V 6 bases and J 4 bases; bases outside gene matches: 8. CDR3 region: CASRRQGSAYNSPLHF. DNA of the CDR3: TGTGCCAGTAGGCGACAGGGGTCAGCTTATAATTCACCCCTCCACTTT.

This chain connects TRBV13 to TRBJ2-4; D is ambiguous. The germline V and J ends were trimmed by 5 bases and 9 bases, with 20 bases remaining between them. CDR3 length: 15 amino acids. Germline CDR1 reads PRHDT; CDR2 reads FYEKMQ (reference sequence). DNA for the CDR3: TGTGCCAGCAGCCCCCAGCACGAATCTCGGTTCATTCAGTACTTC. Translation gives CASSPQHESRFIQYF.

Only one count was recorded for this clone. The chain couples TRBV28 to TRBJ2-7; a possible D gene is TRBD2 (7 bases). V was trimmed by 2 bases and J by 6 bases, leaving 20 bases between them. The CDR3 covers 16 residues. In germline, CDR1 is MDHEN, CDR2 SYDVKM. In nucleotides, the CDR3 is TGTGCCAGCAGTTTAGGGCACGGGGGGCTTTTGCTCGAGCAGTACTTC. This sequence encodes CASSLGHGGLLLEQYF.

Of note for this clone: Distinct nucleotide sequences in the sample also encode this CDR3. In DNA form, the CDR3 reads TGTGCCAGCAGTTTCACAGGAAACACCATATATTTT. It specifies CASSFTGNTIYF. The genes are TRBV12-3 or TRBV12-4 and TRBJ1-3; D unresolved. There are 12 residues in the CDR3. The V gene lost 3 bases and the J gene lost 4 bases, with 4 bases spanning the gap.

This clone appeared a few times. This chain joins TRBV11-2 and TRBJ2-7; no firm D call. The CDR3 runs to 13 residues. CDR1 is SGHAT and CDR2 is FQNNGV in the germline V gene. V lost 1 base and J lost 2, with 6 bases in between. The CDR3 region has the DNA TGTGCCAGCAGCTTAGTCACAGCCTACGAGCAGTACTTC. This encodes CASSLVTAYEQYF.

The chain recombines TRBV6-1 with TRBJ1-1, with D unclear. Germline CDR1 is MNHNS and CDR2 is SASEGT. The CDR3 has 15 residues. Between the trimmed V and J ends, which lost 3 bases and 1 base, there was a span of 12 bases. This CDR3 is CASSEELTANTEAFF. DNA for the CDR3: TGTGCCAGCAGTGAGGAGCTTACGGCGAACACTGAAGCTTTCTTT.

The chain carries TRBV5-6 and TRBJ2-2; D possibly corresponds to TRBD2 (6 bases). The germline V and J ends were trimmed by 1 base and 4 bases, with 14 bases remaining between them. The germline gives CDR1 SGHDT, CDR2 YYEEEE. The CDR3 is 16 amino acids. The CDR3 here is CASSLSWAGTTGELFF. CDR3 nucleotide sequence: TGTGCCAGCAGCTTGAGCTGGGCGGGGACCACCGGGGAGCTGTTTTTT.

The chain has TRBV7-2 and TRBJ1-4; possibly TRBD1 for D (6 bases). V was trimmed by 3 bases and J by 7 bases, leaving 12 bases between them. The length of the CDR3 is 14 residues. Looked up from germline, CDR1 is SGHTA and CDR2 is FQGNSA. This CDR3 is CASSLTGGPEKLFF. CDR3 coding DNA: TGTGCCAGCAGCTTGACAGGAGGACCTGAAAAACTGTTTTTT.